This TCR beta chain was identified in a study of blood T cell repertoires in COVID-19. Study background: COVID-19 samples, acute and convalescent, were from the United States, Italy and Spain. Sample material is recorded as cDNA or gDNA derived from T cells, B-cell-depleted T cells, or PBMCs.

V shed 6 bases, J shed 5 bases, and the junction held 6 bases outside the gene matches. Germline V gene sequence: CDR1 LGHNT, CDR2 FRNRAP. CDR3 size: 14 residues. TCRdb's table, derived via immunoSEQ multiplex PCR, lists solely in-frame clones and lacks some. The sample has about 150,000 clones, around 84% seen once. The sample holds one count of this clone. This sequence joins TRBV12-5 and TRBJ2-3, with TRBD2 matching 9 bases. Sequenced material: peripheral blood. The source of this sequence is a man aged 50 to 60 with active or convalescent COVID-19. CDR3 nucleotides: TGTGCTAGTGGGCCTAGCGGGATTAGAGATACGCAGTATTTT. It codes for CASGPSGIRDTQYF. Variable domain in full (rest from reference TRBV12-5 and TRBJ2-3): DARVTQTPRHKVTEMGQEVTMRCQPILGHNTVFWYRQTMMQGLELLAYFRNRAPLDDSGMPKDRFSAEMPDATLATLKIQPSEPRDSAVYFCASGPSGIRDTQYFGPGTRLTVL.